The entry below describes one T cell receptor beta chain. Produced via immunoSEQ multiplex PCR; TCRdb's table is partial and in-frame only. The table has around 58,000 clones, 80% to 90% seen once. The data derive from a study of blood T cell repertoires in COVID-19. The germline V gene encodes CDR1 SGHNT and CDR2 YYREEE (reference sequence). This CDR3 spans 16 amino acids. The trim removed 5 bases at V and 5 bases at J, leaving 13 bases unmatched. The source is a human donor in a cohort sampled during active COVID-19. The sample taken for sequencing was peripheral blood. V and J are TRBV5-4 and TRBJ2-3; 8 bases fit TRBD1. CDR3 amino acids: CASRFSGQGEKDTQYF. Here the CDR3 DNA reads TGTGCCAGCAGATTTAGCGGACAGGGCGAGAAAGATACGCAGTATTTT.